This TCR beta chain was observed in a study of T cell repertoires in cytomegalovirus infection. Study-level points and caveats: The ex vivo response showed dominance by HLA-C-restricted CMV-specific TCR beta clonotypes.

Worth noting for this clonotype: Its target is unknown.

Each CDR3 protein gets one entry after TCRdb re-called the reads with MiXCR. Of about 400,000 distinct CDR3 sequences listed, about a sixth were seen once; the top ten hold roughly 9%. Germline V gene lookup returns CDR1 MGHRA and CDR2 YSYEKL. The CDR3 is 13 residues long. The V gene lost 6 bases and the J gene lost 10 bases, with 16 bases spanning the gap. Material for sequencing was PBMCs. This sequence joins TRBV4-1 and TRBJ2-1, with D maybe TRBD2 (5 bases). This sequence originates from a human donor in good health (CMV status not recorded). Some clones in this sample may be carry-over from other donors' samples. The CDR3 DNA follows: TGCGCCAGCAGTCCGGACTTATCTCCCGAGCAGTTCTTC. Encoded protein: CASSPDLSPEQFF.